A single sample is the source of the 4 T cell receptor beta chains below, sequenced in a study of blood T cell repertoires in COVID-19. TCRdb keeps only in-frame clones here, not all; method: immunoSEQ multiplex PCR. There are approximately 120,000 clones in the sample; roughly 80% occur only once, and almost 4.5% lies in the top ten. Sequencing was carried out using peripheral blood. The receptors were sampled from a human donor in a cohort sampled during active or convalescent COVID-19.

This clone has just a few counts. The CDR3, as DNA: TGTGCCAGCAGCTCGACAGGGGCTCGGGAGACCCAGTACTTC. Its protein is CASSSTGARETQYF. This chain joins TRBV7-2 and TRBJ2-5, with 8 positions matching TRBD1. The CDR3 is 14 amino acids. The V and J ends lost 4 bases and 5 bases, in that order; junction bases with no gene match: 6. CDR1 and CDR2 from the germline V gene are SGHTA and FQGNSA.

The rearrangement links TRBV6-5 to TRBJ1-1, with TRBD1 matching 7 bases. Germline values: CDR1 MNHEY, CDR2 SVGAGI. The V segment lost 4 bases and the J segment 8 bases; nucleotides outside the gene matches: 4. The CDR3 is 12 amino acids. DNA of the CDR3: TGTGCCAGCAGTTCCAGGACAGGAGAAGCTTTCTTT. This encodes CASSSRTGEAFF.

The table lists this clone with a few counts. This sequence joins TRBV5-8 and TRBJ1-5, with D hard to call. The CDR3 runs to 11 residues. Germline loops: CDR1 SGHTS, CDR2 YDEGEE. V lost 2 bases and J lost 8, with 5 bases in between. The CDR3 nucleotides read TGTGCCAGCAGCTTAAGAGAGCCCCAGCATTTT. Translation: CASSLREPQHF.

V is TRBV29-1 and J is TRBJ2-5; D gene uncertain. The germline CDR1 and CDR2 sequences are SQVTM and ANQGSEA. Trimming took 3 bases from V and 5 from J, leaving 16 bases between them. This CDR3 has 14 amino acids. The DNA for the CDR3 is TGCAGCGTTGAGGTCGTCCCGATCAGGGAGACCCAGTACTTC. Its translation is CSVEVVPIRETQYF. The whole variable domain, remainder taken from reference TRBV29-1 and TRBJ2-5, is SAVISQKPSRDICQRGTSLTIQCQVDSQVTMMFWYRQQPGQSLTLIATANQGSEATYESGFVIDKFPISRPNLTFSTLTVSNMSPEDSSIYLCSVEVVPIRETQYFGPGTRLLVL.